The clone carrying this T cell receptor (beta chain) was recorded at least ten times. Enrolled ophthalmopathy patients presented with a Clinical Activity Score of at least 3, a NOSPECS grade of at least 4, and disease duration under 3 months. Investigators excluded patients with uncontrolled infection, other autoimmune disease, pregnancy or lactation. Extraction of PBMCs used roughly 9.3 ml of fresh peripheral blood. The entry originates in a study of T cells in Graves' hyperthyroidism and ophthalmopathy. The investigators amplified TCR beta CDR3 regions from RNA transcripts. When the TCR CDR3 underwent first-round RT-PCR, the HTBI primer set was used. Via MiXCR, TCRdb re-called the multiplex PCR reads, giving one row per CDR3 protein. The sample consists of approximately 620,000 distinct CDR3 sequences, approximately 15% of them appearing once. The clonotype was recovered from a woman in her 40s with Graves' ophthalmopathy. Input material: blood.

The CDR3 region has the DNA TGTGCCAGCAGCTTTATCAGCTACGAGCAGTACTTC. Translating it yields CASSFISYEQYF. The chain is built from TRBV7-9 and TRBJ2-7; D gene uncertain. The ends were cut back, 3 bases at V and 3 bases at J, with 6 bases in the middle. This CDR3 has 12 residues. Germline assignment: CDR1 SEHNR and CDR2 FQNEAQ (reference sequence).